A single sample gave rise to the 12 T cell receptor beta chains below, sequenced in a study of T cell clones after liver transplantation. Method: immunoSEQ multiplex PCR; TCRdb's copy keeps in-frame clones and lacks some. Seen here are more than 95,000 clones, roughly nine tenths observed once, and the top ten hold roughly 0.83%. Sequencing used CD4+ T cells from blood, obtained 12 months after liver transplant. Receptors were obtained from a human patient who received a liver transplant. A share of the T cells may be of graft donor origin.

This clone was recorded only once. This chain joins TRBV5-1 and TRBJ1-2; D is ambiguous. V lost 4 bases and J lost 4, with 11 bases in between. Per germline, CDR1 SGHRS and CDR2 YFSETQ. This CDR3 is built from 13 residues. This CDR3 reads CASSGGQIYGYTF. CDR3 DNA: TGCGCCAGCAGCGGAGGGCAGATCTATGGCTACACCTTC.

The V call is TRBV11-1, the J call TRBJ2-7, with D possibly being TRBD1 or TRBD2 (6 bases each). CDR1 and CDR2 from the germline V gene are SGHAT and FQDESV (reference sequence). Trimming pared 5 bases from V and 2 bases from J, leaving 16 bases between. This CDR3 region has 15 residues. DNA of the CDR3: TGTGCCAGCAGCCAAAGGCGGGACAAACCCTACGAGCAGTACTTC. Protein: CASSQRRDKPYEQYF.

This rearrangement joins TRBV10-3 to TRBJ2-2; 9 nucleotides align to TRBD2. The junction had 4 bases not matched to a gene; V was cut back by 7 bases and J by 7 bases. Germline lookup yields CDR1 ENHRY and CDR2 SYGVKD. The CDR3 is 13 amino acids. The CDR3 nucleotides read TGTGCCATCAATAGCGGGAGTGGCGGGGAGCTGTTTTTT. Its protein product is CAINSGSGGELFF.

The chain links TRBV6-6 to TRBJ1-2; 8 bases align to TRBD1. The CDR3 contains 15 residues. V lost 0 bases, J lost 6 bases, and 6 bases stayed unmatched. Germline CDR1 is MNHNY and CDR2 is SVGAGI (reference sequence). The CDR3 nucleotides are TGTGCCAGCAGTTACTCGCGGACAGGGAACAATGGCTACACCTTC. Translating it yields CASSYSRTGNNGYTF.

The chain links TRBV6-5 to TRBJ2-7, with D perhaps matching TRBD1 or TRBD2 (6 bases each). The CDR3 runs 14 residues. CDR1 and CDR2 from the germline V gene are MNHEY and SVGAGI. Trimming took 6 bases from V and 7 from J, leaving 19 bases between them. The CDR3: CASRTLGGGTEQYF. The CDR3 bases are TGTGCCAGCAGAACCCTAGGAGGGGGTACAGAGCAGTACTTC.

This clone has just one count. This rearrangement joins TRBV6-1 to TRBJ2-5; possibly TRBD1 for D (6 bases). The CDR3 extends over 13 amino acids. Germline V lookup: CDR1 MNHNS, CDR2 SASEGT. The V end was cut by 5 bases, the J end by 3 bases, with 10 bases between. The CDR3 is CASSWDKEETQYF. CDR3 in DNA: TGTGCCAGCAGTTGGGACAAGGAAGAGACCCAGTACTTC.

This clone was recorded only once. The CDR3 DNA follows: TGTGCCAGTACCCAACGGGGAGCAGGGGAAGGCACTGAAGCTTTCTTT. Translation: CASTQRGAGEGTEAFF. The gene calls are TRBV19 and TRBJ1-1; maybe TRBD1 (6 bases). Germline V gene data show CDR1 as LNHDA and CDR2 as SQIVND (reference sequence). The CDR3 sequence is 16 residues long. V lost 7 bases and J 4 bases, leaving 22 bases between the germline ends.

This sequence joins TRBV5-4 and TRBJ2-7; 12 bases fit TRBD1. CDR1 and CDR2 (germline): SGHNT, YYREEE (reference sequence). The V and J ends lost 1 base and 4 bases, in that order; junction bases with no gene match: 3. The CDR3 spans 15 residues. The CDR3 DNA reads as TGTGCCAGCAGCTTGCAGGGACAGGGGGCGTACGAGCAGTACTTC. This encodes CASSLQGQGAYEQYF.

The CDR3 DNA reads TGTGCCAGCACAGCCATGAGCTCTGGAAACACCATATATTTT. It codes for CASTAMSSGNTIYF. The chain is built from TRBV7-9 and TRBJ1-3; D call uncertain. Germline CDR1 reads SEHNR; CDR2 reads FQNEAQ (reference sequence). V was shortened by 7 bases and J by 0 bases, with 10 bases between the two germline ends. CDR3 length: 14 residues.

The V call is TRBV6-5, the J call TRBJ1-3; tentatively, D is TRBD1 (6 bases). The CDR3 runs 15 residues. The germline V and J ends were trimmed by 6 bases and 0 bases, with 12 bases remaining between them. Germline values: CDR1 MNHEY, CDR2 SVGAGI. The CDR3 protein is CASRTTGFSGNTIYF. DNA for the CDR3: TGTGCCAGCAGAACCACAGGGTTCTCTGGAAACACCATATATTTT.

The CDR3 region has the DNA TGTGCCAGCAGCTCCGGACTAGCGGGAGATTACGAGCAGTACTTC. Translated: CASSSGLAGDYEQYF. The V and J genes are TRBV11-3 and TRBJ2-7; 13 positions agree with TRBD2. This CDR3 spans 15 amino acids. V shed 4 bases, J shed 4 bases, and the junction held 4 bases outside the gene matches. The germline CDR1 and CDR2 sequences are SGHNT and YENEEA.

This chain connects TRBV6-1 to TRBJ2-7; D uncertain. The V end was cut by 7 bases, the J end by 4 bases, with 8 bases between. Germline loops: CDR1 MNHNS, CDR2 SASEGT. There are 11 residues in the CDR3. CDR3 nucleotide sequence: TGTGCCAGCACCAACGGGTACGAGCAGTACTTC. Translated, it gives CASTNGYEQYF.